This entry features one T cell receptor (beta chain) sequence. This entry is derived from a study of blood T cell repertoires in COVID-19. V lost 2 bases and J lost 5; bases outside the gene matches: 5. Per the germline V gene, CDR1 is SGHKS and CDR2 is YYEKEE (reference sequence). This CDR3 has 15 residues. Measured with immunoSEQ multiplex PCR; TCRdb has only the in-frame clones, and not every one. There are roughly 400,000 clones in the sample; over 75% occur only once, and approximately 1.5% lies in the top ten. The chain uses TRBV5-5 and TRBJ2-3; TRBD1 matches at 10 bases. Sequencing input: PBMCs or T cells enriched from blood (not recorded which). The sequence came from a young woman who had been exposed to COVID-19. CDR3 residues: CASSFRDRGEDTQYF. The CDR3 region has the DNA TGTGCCAGCAGCTTCAGGGACAGGGGAGAAGATACGCAGTATTTT.